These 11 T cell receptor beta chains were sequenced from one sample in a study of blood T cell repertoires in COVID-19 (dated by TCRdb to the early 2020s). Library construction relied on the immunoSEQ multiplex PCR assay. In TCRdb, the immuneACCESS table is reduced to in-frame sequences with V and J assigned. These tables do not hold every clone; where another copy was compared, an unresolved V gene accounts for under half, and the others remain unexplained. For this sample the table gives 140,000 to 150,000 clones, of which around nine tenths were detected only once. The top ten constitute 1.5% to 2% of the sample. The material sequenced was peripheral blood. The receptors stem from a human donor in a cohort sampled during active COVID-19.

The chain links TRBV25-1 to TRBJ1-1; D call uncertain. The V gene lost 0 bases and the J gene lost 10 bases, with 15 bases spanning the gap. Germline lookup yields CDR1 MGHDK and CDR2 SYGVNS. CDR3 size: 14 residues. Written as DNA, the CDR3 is TGTGCCAGCAGTGAATATGGGCAGGAGGAGGTAGCTTTCTTT. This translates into CASSEYGQEEVAFF.

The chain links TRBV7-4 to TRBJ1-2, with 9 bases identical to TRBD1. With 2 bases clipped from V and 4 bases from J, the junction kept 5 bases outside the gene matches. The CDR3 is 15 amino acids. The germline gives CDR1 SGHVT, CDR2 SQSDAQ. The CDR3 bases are TGTGCCAGCAGCTTAACGGACAGGGGACGCTATGGCTACACCTTC. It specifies CASSLTDRGRYGYTF.

CDR3 region: CASSQGTAFTYEQYF. CDR3 bases: TGTGCCAGCTCACAAGGGACAGCGTTTACCTACGAGCAGTACTTC. The chain recombines TRBV18 with TRBJ2-7; 7 bases are a match to TRBD1. This CDR3 has 15 amino acids. The trim removed 4 bases at V and 2 bases at J, leaving 8 bases unmatched. Germline loops: CDR1 KGHSH, CDR2 LQKENI.

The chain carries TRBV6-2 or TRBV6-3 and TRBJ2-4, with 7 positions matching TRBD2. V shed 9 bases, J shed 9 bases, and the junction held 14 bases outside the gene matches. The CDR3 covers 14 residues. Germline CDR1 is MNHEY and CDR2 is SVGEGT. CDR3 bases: TGTGCCAGTAGTAGGCCCGGGGGGATCGGCATTCAGTACTTC. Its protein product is CASSRPGGIGIQYF.

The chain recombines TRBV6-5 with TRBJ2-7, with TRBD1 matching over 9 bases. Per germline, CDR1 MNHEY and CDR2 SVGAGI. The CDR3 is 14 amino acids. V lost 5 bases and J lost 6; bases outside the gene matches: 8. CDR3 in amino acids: CASSTGTGSLEQYF. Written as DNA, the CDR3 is TGTGCCAGCAGTACCGGGACAGGGAGCCTCGAGCAGTACTTC.

This CDR3 is CASSRDNYSNQPQHF. The CDR3 DNA is TGTGCCAGTAGTCGGGACAATTATAGCAATCAGCCCCAGCATTTT. The chain is built from TRBV19 and TRBJ1-5; TRBD1 is a possible D gene (6 bases). The germline gives CDR1 LNHDA, CDR2 SQIVND (reference sequence). Between the trimmed V and J ends, which lost 5 bases and 0 bases, there was a span of 11 bases. This CDR3 has 15 amino acids.

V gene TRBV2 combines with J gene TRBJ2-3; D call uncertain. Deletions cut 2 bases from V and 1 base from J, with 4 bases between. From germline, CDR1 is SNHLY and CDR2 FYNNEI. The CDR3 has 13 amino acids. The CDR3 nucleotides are TGTGCCAGCAGTGAACAGGGCACAGATACGCAGTATTTT. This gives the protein CASSEQGTDTQYF.

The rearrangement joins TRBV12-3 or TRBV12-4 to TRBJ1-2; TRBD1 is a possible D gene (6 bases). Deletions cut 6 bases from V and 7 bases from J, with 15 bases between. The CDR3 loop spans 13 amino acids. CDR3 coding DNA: TGTGCCAGCAGGAAAACAGGGTCTGGTGGCTACACCTTC. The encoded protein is CASRKTGSGGYTF.

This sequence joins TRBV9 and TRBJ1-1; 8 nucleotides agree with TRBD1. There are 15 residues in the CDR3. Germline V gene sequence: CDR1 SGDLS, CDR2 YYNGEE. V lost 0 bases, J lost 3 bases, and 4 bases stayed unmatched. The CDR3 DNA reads TGTGCCAGCAGCGTAGCCCAGGGGGCGGACACTGAAGCTTTCTTT. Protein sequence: CASSVAQGADTEAFF.

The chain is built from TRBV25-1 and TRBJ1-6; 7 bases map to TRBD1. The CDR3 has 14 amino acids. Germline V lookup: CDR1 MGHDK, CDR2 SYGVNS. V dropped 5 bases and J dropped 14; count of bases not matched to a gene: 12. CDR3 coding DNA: TGTGCCAGCAGTCAGACAGGGCGCTTTCAAGCCCTCCACTTT. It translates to CASSQTGRFQALHF.

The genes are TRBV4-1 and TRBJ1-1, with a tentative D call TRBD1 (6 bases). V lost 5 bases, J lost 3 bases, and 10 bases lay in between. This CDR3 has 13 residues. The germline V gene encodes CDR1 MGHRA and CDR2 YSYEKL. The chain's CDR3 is CASSLQGHTEAFF. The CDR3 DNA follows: TGCGCCAGCAGCTTACAGGGCCACACTGAAGCTTTCTTT.